These T cell receptor beta chains were read from a single sample in a study of OX40 agonist ivuxolimab in advanced cancers. The table came from immunoSEQ multiplex PCR; TCRdb's copy has only in-frame clones and leaves some out. The sample includes about 46,000 clones, around 90% seen only once; the top ten take about 10%. The input for sequencing was CD4+ or CD8+ T cells sorted from blood, taken in a trial of the OX40 agonist ivuxolimab. These TCRs come from an adult with an advanced solid tumor such as melanoma, head and neck, liver or kidney cancer. The CDR3 runs from the conserved cysteine through the conserved F or W. Fields, in order: D gene, clone size, V gene, J gene, CDR3 DNA, CDR3 protein. D genes are given only for firm matches. Size is omitted from some rows. Given values are once, few, many or a class for expanded clones.

d_gene: TRBD1
abundance: .
v_gene: TRBV6-5
j_gene: TRBJ2-7
CDR3nt: TGTGCCAGCAGCCGGGACAGTACGCAGGGCTACGAGCAGTACTTC
CDR3aa: CASSRDSTQGYEQYF

d_gene: TRBD1
abundance: .
v_gene: TRBV11-2
j_gene: TRBJ2-1
CDR3nt: TGTGCCAGCAGCTTGGGGGCCAGGGGGTATGATGAGCAGTTCTTC
CDR3aa: CASSLGARGYDEQFF

d_gene: TRBD2
abundance: .
v_gene: TRBV10-3
j_gene: TRBJ2-7
CDR3nt: TGTGCCATCAGTGAGTCGCAACTAGCGGATCCCTACGAGCAGTACTTC
CDR3aa: CAISESQLADPYEQYF

d_gene: TRBD1
abundance: .
v_gene: TRBV6-5
j_gene: TRBJ1-1
CDR3nt: TGTGCCAGCAACCAGGGGGTAAACACTGAAGCTTTCTTT
CDR3aa: CASNQGVNTEAFF

d_gene: .
abundance: .
v_gene: TRBV5-6
j_gene: TRBJ2-1
CDR3nt: TGTGCCAGCAGCGCGGAGTTTGGACCCGAGCAGTTCTTC
CDR3aa: CASSAEFGPEQFF

d_gene: .
abundance: once
v_gene: TRBV7-9
j_gene: TRBJ2-5
CDR3nt: TGTGCCAGCAGCCGTGGGATTGAGAAGGCTGGGGGCCAAGGGACCCAGTACTTC
CDR3aa: CASSRGIEKAGGQGTQYF

d_gene: .
abundance: .
v_gene: TRBV4-3
j_gene: TRBJ2-1
CDR3nt: TGCGCCAGCAGCCAAGATGCCGCTTACAATGAGCAGTTCTTC
CDR3aa: CASSQDAAYNEQFF

d_gene: TRBD2
abundance: few
v_gene: TRBV19
j_gene: TRBJ2-7
CDR3nt: TGTGCCAGTAGTCCGAGCGGGACTAGCAGCTACGAGCAGTACTTC
CDR3aa: CASSPSGTSSYEQYF

d_gene: TRBD2
abundance: .
v_gene: TRBV5-5
j_gene: TRBJ2-5
CDR3nt: TGTGCCAGCAGCTTGGATGTTAGCGGGCATTGGGGAGAGACCCAGTACTTC
CDR3aa: CASSLDVSGHWGETQYF

d_gene: .
abundance: .
v_gene: TRBV7-6
j_gene: TRBJ2-2
CDR3nt: TGTGCCAGCAGCTTTGGGACACTTACCGGGGAGCTGTTTTTT
CDR3aa: CASSFGTLTGELFF

d_gene: TRBD2
abundance: .
v_gene: TRBV5-4
j_gene: TRBJ2-2
CDR3nt: TGTGCCAGCAGCGTGGGACTAGCGGGAGAAGGCGGGGAGCTGTTTTTT
CDR3aa: CASSVGLAGEGGELFF

d_gene: .
abundance: few
v_gene: TRBV25-1
j_gene: TRBJ1-3
CDR3nt: TGTGCCAGCACCCAAAGGGGAGAATCTGGAAACACCATATATTTT
CDR3aa: CASTQRGESGNTIYF

d_gene: TRBD1
abundance: few
v_gene: TRBV9
j_gene: TRBJ1-5
CDR3nt: TGTGCCAGCAGCGTAGCAGGGGGTAATCAGCCCCAGCATTTT
CDR3aa: CASSVAGGNQPQHF

d_gene: .
abundance: .
v_gene: TRBV11-2
j_gene: TRBJ2-1
CDR3nt: TGTGCCAGCAGCTTAGGCTTACACCCTAATGAGCAGTTCTTC
CDR3aa: CASSLGLHPNEQFF

d_gene: .
abundance: .
v_gene: TRBV7-7
j_gene: TRBJ1-5
CDR3nt: TGTGCCAGCAGCTTAGCTTCGAATCAGCCCCAGCATTTT
CDR3aa: CASSLASNQPQHF

d_gene: .
abundance: once
v_gene: TRBV29-1
j_gene: TRBJ2-7
CDR3nt: TGCAGCGTTTTAACAGGAAATGTCTACGAGCAGTACTTC
CDR3aa: CSVLTGNVYEQYF

d_gene: .
abundance: medium-sized
v_gene: TRBV13
j_gene: TRBJ2-7
CDR3nt: TGTGCCAGCAGCTTAGAGGGCTACGAGCAGTACTTC
CDR3aa: CASSLEGYEQYF

d_gene: TRBD2
abundance: .
v_gene: TRBV4-3
j_gene: TRBJ2-5
CDR3nt: TGCGCCAGCAGCCAAGCCAGCGGGAGCGGGACGGAGACCCAGTACTTC
CDR3aa: CASSQASGSGTETQYF

d_gene: .
abundance: .
v_gene: TRBV10-3
j_gene: TRBJ2-7
CDR3nt: TGTGCCACCCTCTCACCCGAACACCGCTCCTACGAGCAGTACTTC
CDR3aa: CATLSPEHRSYEQYF

d_gene: TRBD2
abundance: .
v_gene: TRBV11-3
j_gene: TRBJ2-7
CDR3nt: TGTGCCAGCAGCAGTAGCGGGAGGGTGTCCTACGAGCAGTACTTC
CDR3aa: CASSSSGRVSYEQYF

d_gene: .
abundance: .
v_gene: TRBV27
j_gene: TRBJ2-7
CDR3nt: TGTGCCAGCAGTTTATCGATGGCCGGGGGCTACGAGCAGTACTTC
CDR3aa: CASSLSMAGGYEQYF

d_gene: .
abundance: .
v_gene: TRBV6-5
j_gene: TRBJ2-1
CDR3nt: TGTGCCAGCAGTGGATTCCGGGCCCCGGAACAGTTCTTC
CDR3aa: CASSGFRAPEQFF

d_gene: TRBD2
abundance: .
v_gene: TRBV29-1
j_gene: TRBJ2-5
CDR3nt: TGCAGCGTTGAAGTGTGGGTCTTACTAGCGGGTAAACCATGGCAAGAGACCCAGTACTTC
CDR3aa: CSVEVWVLLAGKPWQETQYF

d_gene: .
abundance: .
v_gene: TRBV5-5
j_gene: TRBJ2-7
CDR3nt: TGTGCCAGCAGCTTGGGGACAGTCTGGGAGCAGTACTTC
CDR3aa: CASSLGTVWEQYF

d_gene: .
abundance: .
v_gene: TRBV7-8
j_gene: TRBJ1-3
CDR3nt: TGTGCCAGCAGCTTTGAAGACGCAGGCTCTGGAAACACCATATATTTT
CDR3aa: CASSFEDAGSGNTIYF

d_gene: .
abundance: .
v_gene: TRBV30
j_gene: TRBJ2-7
CDR3nt: TGTGCCTTAGACGTCGTGGGGGGTAGCTCCTACGAGCAGTACTTC
CDR3aa: CALDVVGGSSYEQYF

d_gene: .
abundance: .
v_gene: TRBV9
j_gene: TRBJ1-1
CDR3nt: TGTGCCAGCAGCGGAACCGGACGGGAGGAAGCTTTCTTT
CDR3aa: CASSGTGREEAFF

d_gene: .
abundance: .
v_gene: TRBV5-5
j_gene: TRBJ1-2
CDR3nt: TGTGCCAGCAGCTACAATTTCATGGGGCTAGGCTACACCTTC
CDR3aa: CASSYNFMGLGYTF

d_gene: TRBD1
abundance: .
v_gene: TRBV19
j_gene: TRBJ1-2
CDR3nt: TGTGCCAGTAGTATAAAGGGGGCGAACCTCATCTATGGCTACACCTTC
CDR3aa: CASSIKGANLIYGYTF

d_gene: .
abundance: .
v_gene: TRBV15
j_gene: TRBJ2-3
CDR3nt: TGTGCCACCAGCAGGCTAGGGGGGGGTACAGATACGCAGTATTTT
CDR3aa: CATSRLGGGTDTQYF

d_gene: TRBD2
abundance: .
v_gene: TRBV7-2
j_gene: TRBJ2-1
CDR3nt: TGTGCCAGCAGCTTAGTCGGGCGGGGGTTCTTTTTTGGGCAGTTCTTC
CDR3aa: CASSLVGRGFFFGQFF